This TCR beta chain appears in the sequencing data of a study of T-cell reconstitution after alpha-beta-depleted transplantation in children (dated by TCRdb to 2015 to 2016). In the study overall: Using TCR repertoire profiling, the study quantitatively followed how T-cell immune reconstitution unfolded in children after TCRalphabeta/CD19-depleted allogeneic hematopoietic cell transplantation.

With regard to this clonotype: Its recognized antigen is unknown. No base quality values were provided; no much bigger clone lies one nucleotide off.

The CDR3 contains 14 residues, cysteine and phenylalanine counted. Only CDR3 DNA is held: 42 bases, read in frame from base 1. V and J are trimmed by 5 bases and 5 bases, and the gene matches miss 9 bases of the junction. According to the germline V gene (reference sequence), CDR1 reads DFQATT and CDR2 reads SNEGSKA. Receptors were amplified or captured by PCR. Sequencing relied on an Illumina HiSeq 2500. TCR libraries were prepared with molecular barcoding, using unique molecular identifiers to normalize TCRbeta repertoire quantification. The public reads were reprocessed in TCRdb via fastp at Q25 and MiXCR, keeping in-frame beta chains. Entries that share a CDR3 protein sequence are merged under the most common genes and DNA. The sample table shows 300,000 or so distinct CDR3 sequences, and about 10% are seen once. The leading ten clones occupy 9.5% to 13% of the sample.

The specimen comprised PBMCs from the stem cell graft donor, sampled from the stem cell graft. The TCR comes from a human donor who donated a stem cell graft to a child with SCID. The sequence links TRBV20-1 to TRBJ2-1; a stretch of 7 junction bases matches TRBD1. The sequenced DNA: TGCAGTGCTCCTAAGACAGGGTTGGACAATGAGCAGTTCTTC. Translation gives CSAPKTGLDNEQFF.